Listed below are T cell receptor beta chains from one sample, sequenced in a study of T cells in Graves' hyperthyroidism and ophthalmopathy. TCRdb analysed the multiplex PCR reads with MiXCR anew, one entry per CDR3 protein. This table has over 700,000 distinct CDR3 sequences, 35% appearing once. Specimen: blood. All receptors come from a woman aged 40 to 55 with Graves' hyperthyroidism. Both conserved end residues are part of each CDR3. The D gene is left open where the match is weak. Clone size is given for some rows only: seen once, a few or many times, or a class if the clone is expanded.

cdr3_nt cdr3_aa cdr3_length v_call d_call j_call clone_size
TGTGCCAGCAGCTCAGCAGAAACAACTAATGAAAAACTGTTTTTT CASSSAETTNEKLFF 15 TRBV7-9 NA TRBJ1-4 many
TGTGCCAGCAGCTTAGGATCCGGGGACAATCAGCCCCAGCATTTT CASSLGSGDNQPQHF 15 TRBV11-3 NA TRBJ1-5 NA
TGCGCCAGCAGGTGCACTGGCGGCGACTACGAGCAGTACTTC CASRCTGGDYEQYF 14 TRBV5-1 NA TRBJ2-7 NA
TGTGCCAGTAGTGACGACCGGACGGACCTGCAGGCTTTCTTT CASSDDRTDLQAFF 14 TRBV19 NA TRBJ1-1 few
TGTGCCAGCAGCGTAGATGCAGCCGGTGGACAGCCCCAGCATTTT CASSVDAAGGQPQHF 15 TRBV9 NA TRBJ1-5 many
TGTGCTAGTGGTTCCATCAAGACAGGGACGGACTATGGCTACACCTTC CASGSIKTGTDYGYTF 16 TRBV12-5 TRBD1 TRBJ1-2 NA
TGTGCCAGTAGTCCCGACAGGGCGCCATCACCCCTCCACTTT CASSPDRAPSPLHF 14 TRBV19 TRBD1 TRBJ1-6 many
TGTGGCATCGGGAGACAGGACGGGTACGAGCAGTACTTC CGIGRQDGYEQYF 13 TRBV10-3 NA TRBJ2-7 once
TGCGGTGCCCAACGGGACGGCTATGGCTACACCTTC CGAQRDGYGYTF 12 TRBV20-1 NA TRBJ1-2 NA
TGTGCCAGCAGCCCCGGGACAGGGAATTTCGCTGAAGCTTTCTTT CASSPGTGNFAEAFF 15 TRBV7-6 TRBD1 TRBJ1-1 NA
TGCAGTGCTTGTCGCCCGGGACAACCCAAGAATTCACCCCTCCACTTT CSACRPGQPKNSPLHF 16 TRBV20-1 NA TRBJ1-6 NA
TGTGCCAGCAGCCTCAATCCGTCAGGGCCAATCTATGGCTACACCTTC CASSLNPSGPIYGYTF 16 TRBV3-1 NA TRBJ1-2 few
TGTGCCAGCAGCCGGGCAGAAAATCAGCCCCAGCATTTT CASSRAENQPQHF 13 TRBV7-2 NA TRBJ1-5 many
TGTGCCAGTACTGAAACAGGGGAATCACCCCTCCACTTT CASTETGESPLHF 13 TRBV19 TRBD1 TRBJ1-6 NA
TGTGCCAGCAGTTACCCGCCGGGACGGCTGAATTCACCCCTCCACTTT CASSYPPGRLNSPLHF 16 TRBV6-5 NA TRBJ1-6 NA
TGTGCTAGCAGCCCTGCGGCAGCCCAAGAGACCCAGTACTTC CASSPAAAQETQYF 14 TRBV7-7 NA TRBJ2-5 many
TGCAGTGCCAACGACCTCACCACTGAAGCTTTCTTT CSANDLTTEAFF 12 TRBV20-1 NA TRBJ1-1 many
TGTGCCAGCAGCTTAATCAGATACACTGAAGCTTTCTTT CASSLIRYTEAFF 13 TRBV13 NA TRBJ1-1 NA
TGCGCCAGCAGCTTGACGACAGCCACTAATGAAAAACTGTTTTTT CASSLTTATNEKLFF 15 TRBV5-1 NA TRBJ1-4 few
TGTGCCACCAGCAGGGCCATTGGAGAGTATAATTCACCCCTCCACTTT CATSRAIGEYNSPLHF 16 TRBV15 NA TRBJ1-6 many
TGTGCCATTAAGGACAGGGGGACTGAAGCTTTCTTT CAIKDRGTEAFF 12 TRBV10-3 TRBD1 TRBJ1-1 NA
TGTGCCAGCCAATCCGGCTCCAATCAGCCCCAGCATTTT CASQSGSNQPQHF 13 TRBV19 NA TRBJ1-5 many
TGTGCCAGCCCGGGAACTGAAGCTTTCTTT CASPGTEAFF 10 TRBV10-2 NA TRBJ1-1 NA
TGCGCCGGCAGCCAAGTAAGTCAGAAGAACACTGAAGCTTTCTTT CAGSQVSQKNTEAFF 15 TRBV7-9 NA TRBJ1-1 NA
TGCAGTGCTAGTATCTGGGACAGAGGCTACGAGCAGTACTTC CSASIWDRGYEQYF 14 TRBV20-1 TRBD1 TRBJ2-7 many
TGTGCCAGCAGTTACTCGACAGGGGACTCCTACGAGCAGTACTTC CASSYSTGDSYEQYF 15 TRBV6-5 TRBD1 TRBJ2-7 NA